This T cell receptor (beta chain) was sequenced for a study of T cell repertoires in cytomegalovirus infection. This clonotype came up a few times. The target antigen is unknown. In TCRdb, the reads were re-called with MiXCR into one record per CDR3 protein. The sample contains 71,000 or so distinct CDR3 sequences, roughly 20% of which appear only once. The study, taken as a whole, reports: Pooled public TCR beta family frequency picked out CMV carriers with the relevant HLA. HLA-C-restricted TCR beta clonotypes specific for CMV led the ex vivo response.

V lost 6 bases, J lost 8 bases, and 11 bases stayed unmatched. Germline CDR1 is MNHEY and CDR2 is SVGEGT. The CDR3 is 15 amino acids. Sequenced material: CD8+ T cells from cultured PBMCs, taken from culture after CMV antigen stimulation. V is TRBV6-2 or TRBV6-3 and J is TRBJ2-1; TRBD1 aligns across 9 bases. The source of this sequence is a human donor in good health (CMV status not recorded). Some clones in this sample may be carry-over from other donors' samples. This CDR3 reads CASRLSGTGLDEQFF. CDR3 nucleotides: TGTGCCAGCAGACTCTCCGGGACAGGGTTGGATGAGCAGTTCTTC.